The T cell receptor (beta chain) under discussion was sequenced for a study of PD-1 blockade in classical Hodgkin lymphoma. With no exception, relapse followed autologous stem cell transplantation in all patients, and brentuximab vedotin exposure varied. The repertoire was sequenced with immunoSEQ multiplex PCR; TCRdb's copy has only in-frame clones and lacks some. Of roughly 13,000 clones in the sample, about 91% were seen once. This CDR3 has 15 amino acids. Germline V CDR1 and CDR2: SGHRS, YFSETQ. Trimming took 4 bases from V and 2 from J, leaving 14 bases between them. This receptor was obtained from a human donor with classical Hodgkin lymphoma. The chain combines TRBV5-1 with TRBJ2-3; D tentatively reads TRBD1 or TRBD2 (5 bases each). The sample was peripheral blood mononuclear cells (PBMCs), taken at baseline. CDR3 DNA: TGCGCCAGCAGCCAAGTCGGGGACCCCACAGATACGCAGTATTTT. This sequence encodes CASSQVGDPTDTQYF.